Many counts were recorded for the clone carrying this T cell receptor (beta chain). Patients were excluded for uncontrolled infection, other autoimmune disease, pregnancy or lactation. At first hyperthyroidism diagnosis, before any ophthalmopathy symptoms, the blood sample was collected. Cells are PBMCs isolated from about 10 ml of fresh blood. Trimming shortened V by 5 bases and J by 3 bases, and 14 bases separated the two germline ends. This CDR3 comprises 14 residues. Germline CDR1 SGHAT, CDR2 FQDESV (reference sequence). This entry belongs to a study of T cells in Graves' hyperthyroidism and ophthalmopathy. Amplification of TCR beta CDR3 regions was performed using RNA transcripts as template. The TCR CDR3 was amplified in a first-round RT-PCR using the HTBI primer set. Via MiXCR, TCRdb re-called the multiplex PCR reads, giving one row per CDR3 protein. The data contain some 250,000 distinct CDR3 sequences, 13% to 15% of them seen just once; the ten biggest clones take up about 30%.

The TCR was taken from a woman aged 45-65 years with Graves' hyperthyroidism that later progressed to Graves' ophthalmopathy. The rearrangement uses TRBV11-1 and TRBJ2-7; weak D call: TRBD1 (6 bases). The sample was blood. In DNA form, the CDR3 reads TGTGCCAGCAGCCAAGACAGGTGGAACTACGAGCAGTACTTC. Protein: CASSQDRWNYEQYF. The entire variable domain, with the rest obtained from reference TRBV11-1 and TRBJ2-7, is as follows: EAEVAQSPRYKITEKSQAVAFWCDPISGHATLYWYRQILGQGPELLVQFQDESVVDDSQLPKDRFSAERLKGVDSTLKIQPAELGDSAMYLCASSQDRWNYEQYFGPGTRLTVT.